One and the same sample provided the 9 T cell receptor beta chains below, sequenced in a study of CD8 T cells in ankylosing spondylitis. General observations from the study: Seemingly characteristic of ankylosing spondylitis blood was a TCR beta motif consisting of eight highly homologous variants.

Each CDR3 protein is one row after TCRdb ran MiXCR on the 5' RACE reads. Of more than 500,000 distinct CDR3 sequences detected, about 5.2% appear once; the ten largest clones hold under 4.5%. These receptors have no identified antigens. Material: blood, either unsorted or a sorted T cell fraction (not recorded which). The origin of the receptors is a male donor with ankylosing spondylitis.

This clonotype was picked up many times. This chain links TRBV28 with TRBJ2-7; D is undetermined. Per the germline V gene, CDR1 is MDHEN and CDR2 is SYDVKM. This CDR3 is built from 15 residues. The V end was cut by 5 bases, the J end by 0 bases, with 14 bases between. Written as DNA, the CDR3 is TGTGCCAGCAGTCCGCTCGGCCTAACCTCCTACGAGCAGTACTTC. This gives the protein CASSPLGLTSYEQYF.

This clonotype appeared many times. The chain carries TRBV10-3 and TRBJ1-2, with D perhaps TRBD1 (6 bases). This CDR3 has 13 residues. V lost 4 bases to trimming and J lost 8 bases, with 14 bases between them. CDR1 ENHRY and CDR2 SYGVKD come from the germline V gene. In nucleotides, the CDR3 is TGTGCCATCAGTGTGGACAGACTCGAGGGCTACACCTTC. Its translation: CAISVDRLEGYTF.

The chain links TRBV6-2 or TRBV6-3 to TRBJ2-5, with D maybe TRBD1 (5 bases). Germline CDR1 MNHEY, CDR2 SVGEGT. The CDR3 has 14 amino acids. The germline V and J ends were trimmed by 0 bases and 3 bases, with 8 bases remaining between them. The CDR3 DNA reads as TGTGCCAGCAGTTACTCGAGCAGGGAAGAGACCCAGTACTTC. The encoded protein is CASSYSSREETQYF.

The chain recombines TRBV7-9 with TRBJ1-6, with D unresolved. The CDR3 sequence is 17 residues long. Deletions cut 4 bases from V and 0 bases from J, with 13 bases between. Germline CDR1 is SEHNR and CDR2 is FQNEAQ (reference sequence). The CDR3 DNA is TGTGCCAGCAGCTCGACACCCAGCAGCTCCTATAATTCACCCCTCCACTTT. Protein sequence: CASSSTPSSSYNSPLHF.

This clonotype was seen ten or more times. V and J are TRBV20-1 and TRBJ1-1; D perhaps matches TRBD1 (6 bases). V was trimmed by 5 bases and J by 3 bases, leaving 19 bases between them. The CDR3 contains 15 residues. Looked up from germline, CDR1 is DFQATT and CDR2 is SNEGSKA (reference sequence). As DNA, the CDR3 is TGCAGTGCTGGAGTCGTTTCAGGGGTGTACACTGAAGCTTTCTTT. Encoded protein: CSAGVVSGVYTEAFF.

Remarks on this clonotype: A read error may be the cause here, since a much bigger clone is one base away. This chain uses TRBV20-1 with TRBJ2-1, with 7 bases fitting TRBD2. The CDR3 runs 14 residues. Germline CDR1 reads DFQATT; CDR2 reads SNEGSKA (reference sequence). The CDR3 nucleotides are TGCAGTGCCGTTCTAGCGGCAACCTACAATGAGCAGTTGTTC. Protein sequence: CSAVLAATYNEQLF.

This clonotype was found a few times. The chain links TRBV5-1 to TRBJ2-5; D tentatively fits TRBD1 or TRBD2 (5 bases each). V shed 1 base and J shed 1 base, with 8 bases lying between them. The CDR3 spans 14 residues. Germline V gives CDR1 SGHRS, CDR2 YFSETQ. The CDR3, as DNA: TGCGCCAGCAGCTTGATGGGGACCCAAGAGACCCAGTACTTC. This encodes CASSLMGTQETQYF.

The table lists this clonotype with many counts. The V gene is TRBV29-1, the J gene TRBJ2-7, with D tentatively TRBD1 (6 bases). The V end lost 4 bases, the J end lost 1 base, and 14 bases lay between the germline ends. Germline V gene data show CDR1 as SQVTM and CDR2 as ANQGSEA. The CDR3 totals 14 residues. The CDR3 spells CSVVGRGDSYEQYF. Written as DNA, the CDR3 is TGCAGCGTTGTAGGCAGGGGCGATTCCTACGAGCAGTACTTC.

This clonotype occurred many times. This chain links TRBV4-2 with TRBJ2-2; D is undetermined. Trimming pared 4 bases from V and 1 base from J, leaving 13 bases between. Germline CDR1 and CDR2: LGHNA and YNFKEQ. This CDR3 is 16 amino acids long. The CDR3 nucleotides are TGTGCCAGCAGCCGAGACTCTGCCATGAACACCGGGGAGCTGTTTTTT. Translating gives CASSRDSAMNTGELFF.